This entry lists 26 T cell receptor beta chains sequenced from one sample in a study of shared clonotypes between healthy human individuals. Here immunoSEQ multiplex PCR was the method, and the copy in TCRdb shows in-frame clones only, minus some. The sample consists of 2 million to 2.5 million clones, roughly 92% of them appearing once. Sequenced: naive CD4+ T cells from PBMCs. Subset in this sample: CD45RA+ positively selected. Source of these receptors: a man between 18 and 35 years old in good health. Some clones in this sample may be carry-over from other donors' samples.

This rearrangement joins TRBV7-3 to TRBJ2-1, with 8 bases aligning to TRBD2. Trimming took 1 base from V and 4 from J; bases not matched to a gene: 3. This CDR3 is built from 15 residues. Germline loops: CDR1 SGHTA, CDR2 FQGTGA. Here the CDR3 DNA reads TGTGCCAGCAGCTTAAACAGCGGGGGATACAATGAGCAGTTCTTC. This translates into CASSLNSGGYNEQFF. Supplemented by reference TRBV7-3 and TRBJ2-1, the full variable domain reads GAGVSQTPSNKVTEKGKYVELRCDPISGHTALYWYRQSLGQGPEFLIYFQGTGAADDSGLPNDRFFAVRPEGSVSTLKIQRTERGDSAVYLCASSLNSGGYNEQFFGPGTRLTVL.

The sample holds a few counts of this clone. V is TRBV18 and J is TRBJ1-1; D not certain. This CDR3 is built from 13 residues. The V and J ends lost 3 bases and 8 bases respectively, with 13 bases between them. The germline V gene has CDR1 KGHSH and CDR2 LQKENI. CDR3 sequence reads: CASSPGREMEAFF. CDR3 nucleotide sequence: TGTGCCAGCTCACCCGGGAGGGAAATGGAAGCTTTCTTT.

In DNA form, the CDR3 reads TGTGCCAGCAAGGCGGCAGAGGCCTCTGTGGTTGAAGCTTTCTTT. This codes for CASKAAEASVVEAFF. The genes are TRBV19 and TRBJ1-1, with D uncertain. The CDR3 length is 15 residues. Germline CDR1 reads LNHDA; CDR2 reads SQIVND (reference sequence). V lost 9 bases, J lost 7 bases, and 24 bases lay in between.

V is TRBV30 and J is TRBJ1-4; D ambiguous. Trimming removed 3 bases at V and 7 bases at J, with 9 bases between. Looked up from germline, CDR1 is GTSNPN and CDR2 is SVGIG (reference sequence). The CDR3 covers 12 residues. In DNA, the CDR3 is TGTGCCTGGAGCGGACCACCTGAAAAACTGTTTTTT. As protein: CAWSGPPEKLFF.

This clone came up once. The chain employs TRBV30 and TRBJ1-6; no firm D call. From germline, CDR1 is GTSNPN and CDR2 SVGIG (reference sequence). V was pared by 1 base and J by 10 bases, with 17 bases between. CDR3 length equals 15 residues. For the CDR3, the DNA is TGTGCCTGGAGTGCGGGCGGACCTAATGTGTCACCCCTCCACTTT. This sequence encodes CAWSAGGPNVSPLHF.

The chain employs TRBV14 and TRBJ2-5; 7 positions agree with TRBD1. The CDR3 runs 17 residues. Unmatched junction bases numbered 12, after V lost 1 base and J lost 4 bases. The germline V gene encodes CDR1 SGHDN and CDR2 FVKESK. The CDR3 loop is CASSQVGKGGLAETQYF. Here the CDR3 DNA reads TGTGCCAGCAGCCAAGTTGGAAAAGGGGGCCTGGCAGAGACCCAGTACTTC.

This chain connects TRBV6-1 to TRBJ1-2; D not certain. Trimming took off 4 bases at V and 0 bases at J, with 6 bases between the two ends. Per the germline V gene, CDR1 is MNHNS and CDR2 is SASEGT. The CDR3 totals 13 residues. The DNA of the CDR3 is TGTGCCAGCAGTGCCCAGCCTAACTATGGCTACACCTTC. It is translated as CASSAQPNYGYTF.

This chain uses TRBV5-1 with TRBJ2-6; D is undetermined. Trimming took 5 bases from V and 0 from J, leaving 21 bases between them. The CDR3 is 19 amino acids. Per germline, CDR1 SGHRS and CDR2 YFSETQ. The CDR3 loop reads CASRTGYEPTRSGANVLTF. The CDR3 DNA reads TGCGCCAGCAGGACCGGATATGAACCTACCCGCTCTGGGGCCAACGTCCTGACTTTC.

This chain connects TRBV5-1 to TRBJ2-5; D unresolved. CDR1 SGHRS and CDR2 YFSETQ come from the germline V gene. The V end was cut by 0 bases, the J end by 1 base, with 7 bases between. The CDR3 has 14 amino acids. The CDR3 spells CASSLDGLQETQYF. The CDR3 region has the DNA TGCGCCAGCAGCTTGGACGGGCTCCAAGAGACCCAGTACTTC.

The sample holds one count of this clone. The CDR3 is CASSLDSGYHYEQYF. The CDR3 DNA reads as TGTGCCAGCAGCTTAGATTCTGGTTACCACTACGAGCAGTACTTC. The rearrangement joins TRBV7-3 to TRBJ2-7, with no clear D. The CDR3 contains 15 residues. Trimming pared 2 bases from V and 3 bases from J, leaving 14 bases between. From germline, CDR1 is SGHTA and CDR2 FQGTGA. The entire variable domain, with the rest obtained from reference TRBV7-3 and TRBJ2-7, is as follows: GAGVSQTPSNKVTEKGKYVELRCDPISGHTALYWYRQSLGQGPEFLIYFQGTGAADDSGLPNDRFFAVRPEGSVSTLKIQRTERGDSAVYLCASSLDSGYHYEQYFGPGTRLTVT.

The CDR3 nucleotides are TGTGCCAGCAGCAACAGGGTTCCATCCTACGAGCAGTACTTC. Protein: CASSNRVPSYEQYF. This sequence joins TRBV21-1 and TRBJ2-7; the table's D call TRBD1 went unverified against the DNA. TRBV21-1 is reported as a pseudogene. The length of the CDR3 is 14 residues.

The chain joins TRBV6-5 to TRBJ2-2, with a weak D call TRBD2 (5 bases). Deletions cut 4 bases from V and 4 bases from J, with 13 bases between. Per the germline V gene, CDR1 is MNHEY and CDR2 is SVGAGI. The CDR3 spans 15 residues. CDR3 sequence (DNA): TGTGCCAGCAGTTCCGATGCGGCGGGCACCGGGGAGCTGTTTTTT. This gives the protein CASSSDAAGTGELFF.

About this clone: At one of its ends the junction is not consistent with the germline gene, which may arise from a read error. The CDR3: CAIRKSYDEQFF. CDR3 sequence (DNA): TGTGCCATCAGAAAGTCCTACGATGAGCAGTTCTTC. The chain joins TRBV10-3 to TRBJ2-1; no firm D call. CDR3 length: 12 amino acids. CDR1 and CDR2 (germline): ENHRY, SYGVKD.

The rearrangement joins TRBV9 to TRBJ2-1, with 9 nucleotides matching TRBD1. Unmatched junction bases numbered 11, after V lost 3 bases and J lost 10 bases. This CDR3 has 15 amino acids. Germline V gives CDR1 SGDLS, CDR2 YYNGEE. In nucleotides, the CDR3 is TGTGCCAGCAGCGCCGGGACAGGGAACTACGGGGAGCAGTTCTTC. It translates to CASSAGTGNYGEQFF.

This chain connects TRBV7-9 to TRBJ1-2; D uncertain. V dropped 4 bases and J dropped 5 bases, with 11 bases sitting between them. Germline lookup yields CDR1 SEHNR and CDR2 FQNEAQ (reference sequence). The CDR3 runs 13 residues. The CDR3 region is CASSSGVNYGYTF. CDR3 sequence (DNA): TGTGCCAGCAGCTCCGGGGTTAATTATGGCTACACCTTC. Combining the CDR3 with reference TRBV7-9 and TRBJ1-2 gives the whole variable domain DTGVSQNPRHKITKRGQNVTFRCDPISEHNRLYWYRQTLGQGPEFLTYFQNEAQLEKSRLLSDRFSAERPKGSFSTLEIQRTEQGDSAMYLCASSSGVNYGYTFGSGTRLTVV.

This chain links TRBV6-6 with TRBJ2-7, with 9 bases aligning to TRBD1. The CDR3 contains 14 residues. The germline CDR1 and CDR2 sequences are MNHNY and SVGAGI (reference sequence). Germline trimming cut 5 bases from V and 4 bases from J; bases unmatched to any gene: 6. In DNA form, the CDR3 reads TGTGCCAGCAGTCGGACAGGGGAGGTGTACGAGCAGTACTTC. It encodes CASSRTGEVYEQYF.

This chain connects TRBV5-4 to TRBJ2-7; the D gene is possibly TRBD1 (7 bases). CDR1 and CDR2 (germline): SGHNT, YYREEE (reference sequence). The CDR3 runs 15 residues. Trimming took off 4 bases at V and 1 base at J, with 15 bases between the two ends. The CDR3 here is CASSPSGGMSYEQYF. For the CDR3, the DNA is TGTGCCAGCAGCCCTTCAGGGGGGATGTCCTACGAGCAGTACTTC. Filled out from reference TRBV5-4 and TRBJ2-7, the complete variable domain reads ETGVTQSPTHLIKTRGQQVTLRCSSQSGHNTVSWYQQALGQGPQFIFQYYREEENGRGNFPPRFSGLQFPNYSSELNVNALELDDSALYLCASSPSGGMSYEQYFGPGTRLTVT.

V is TRBV19 and J is TRBJ2-3; tentative D call: TRBD1 (5 bases). Germline values: CDR1 LNHDA, CDR2 SQIVND (reference sequence). This CDR3 has 17 residues. V dropped 10 bases and J dropped 2 bases, with 25 bases sitting between them. This CDR3 reads CATRPPRTTLITDTQYF. The CDR3 DNA is TGTGCCACGAGACCCCCCAGGACAACCTTAATCACAGATACGCAGTATTTT.

V and J are TRBV5-4 and TRBJ2-3; 7 bases align to TRBD2. Germline CDR1 is SGHNT and CDR2 is YYREEE (reference sequence). This CDR3 region has 16 residues. The ends lost 0 bases at V and 3 bases at J; junction bases unmatched: 7. CDR3 sequence (DNA): TGTGCCAGCAGCTTGGGTTCGCCGGGAGGTACAGATACGCAGTATTTT. This gives the protein CASSLGSPGGTDTQYF.

V usage is TRBV5-1 and J usage is TRBJ2-7; D gene uncertain. Germline V gene data show CDR1 as SGHRS and CDR2 as YFSETQ. Trimming took 0 bases from V and 1 from J, leaving 14 bases between them. The CDR3 covers 16 residues. The CDR3 DNA reads as TGCGCCAGCAGCTTGGGCCTGCCGGTGACATCCTACGAGCAGTACTTC. Amino acids: CASSLGLPVTSYEQYF.

The V call is TRBV6-1, the J call TRBJ2-7; TRBD2 aligns across 9 bases. This CDR3 spans 13 amino acids. CDR1 and CDR2 (germline): MNHNS, SASEGT. The V and J ends lost 11 bases and 6 bases, in that order; junction bases with no gene match: 11. CDR3 loop: CALDYLAGLEQYF. For the CDR3, the DNA is TGTGCCCTGGACTATCTAGCGGGACTCGAGCAGTACTTC.

The CDR3 region is CAWRIAGAGDTQYF. The CDR3, as DNA: TGTGCCTGGAGGATAGCGGGAGCAGGGGATACGCAGTATTTT. The rearrangement joins TRBV30 to TRBJ2-3, with 9 bases matching TRBD2. Germline V gene sequence: CDR1 GTSNPN, CDR2 SVGIG (reference sequence). Trimming took 3 bases from V and 6 from J; bases not matched to a gene: 7. The CDR3 runs 14 residues.

The chain combines TRBV30 with TRBJ1-4, with a weak D call TRBD1 (5 bases). Germline-derived CDR1 and CDR2 are GTSNPN and SVGIG (reference sequence). V was pared by 2 bases and J by 8 bases, with 15 bases between. The CDR3 length is 14 residues. The chain's CDR3 is CAWSLGQGWEKLFF. CDR3 in DNA: TGTGCCTGGAGTTTGGGGCAGGGATGGGAAAAACTGTTTTTT. The full variable domain, its missing parts supplied by reference TRBV30 and TRBJ1-4, is SQTIHQWPATLVQPVGSPLSLECTVEGTSNPNLYWYRQAAGRGLQLLFYSVGIGQISSEVPQNLSASRPQDRQFILSSKKLLLSDSGFYLCAWSLGQGWEKLFFGSGTQLSVL.

This chain joins TRBV7-2 and TRBJ2-7, with D perhaps TRBD2 (6 bases). Germline V gives CDR1 SGHTA, CDR2 FQGNSA. V was pared by 0 bases and J by 2 bases, with 11 bases between. The CDR3 sequence is 15 residues long. The CDR3 DNA follows: TGTGCCAGCAGCTTAGCCGGGACTGCCACCTACGAGCAGTACTTC. Its protein product is CASSLAGTATYEQYF.

This sequence joins TRBV5-1 and TRBJ1-1; D might be TRBD1 (5 bases). The germline V gene has CDR1 SGHRS and CDR2 YFSETQ. V was pared by 0 bases and J by 3 bases, with 12 bases between. This CDR3 region has 15 residues. CDR3 loop: CASSLVWGGDTEAFF. CDR3 DNA: TGCGCCAGCAGCTTGGTTTGGGGCGGGGACACTGAAGCTTTCTTT.

The J gene is TRBJ1-2, the V gene TRBV29-1, with no clear D. This CDR3 spans 11 amino acids. V lost 7 bases, J lost 8 bases, and 14 bases lay in between. CDR1 is SQVTM, CDR2 ANQGSEA, per germline. The CDR3 nucleotides read TGCAGCGCGTCGTCTGGTCAAGGCTACACCTTC. This sequence encodes CSASSGQGYTF.